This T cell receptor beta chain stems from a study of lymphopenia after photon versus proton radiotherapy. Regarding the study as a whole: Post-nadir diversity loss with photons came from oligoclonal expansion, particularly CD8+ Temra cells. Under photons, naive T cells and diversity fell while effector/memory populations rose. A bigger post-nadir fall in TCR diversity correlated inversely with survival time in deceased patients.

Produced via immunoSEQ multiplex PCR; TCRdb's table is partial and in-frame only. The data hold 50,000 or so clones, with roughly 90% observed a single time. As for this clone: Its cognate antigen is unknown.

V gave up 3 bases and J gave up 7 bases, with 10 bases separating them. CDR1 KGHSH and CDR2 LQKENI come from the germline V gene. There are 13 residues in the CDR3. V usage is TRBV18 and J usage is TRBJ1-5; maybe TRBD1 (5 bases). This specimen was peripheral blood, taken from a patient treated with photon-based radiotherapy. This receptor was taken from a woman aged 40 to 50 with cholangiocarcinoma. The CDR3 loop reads CASSPAGGQPQHF. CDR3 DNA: TGTGCCAGCTCACCCGCCGGGGGGCAGCCCCAGCATTTT. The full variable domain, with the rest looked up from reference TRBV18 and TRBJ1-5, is NAGVMQNPRHLVRRRGQEARLRCSPMKGHSHVYWYRQLPEEGLKFMVYLQKENIIDESGMPKERFSAEFPKEGPSILRIQQVVRGDSAAYFCASSPAGGQPQHFGDGTRLSIL.